The clone carrying this T cell receptor beta chain was found a few times. The antigen is unknown. MiXCR, run by TCRdb on the 5' RACE reads, gives a single entry per CDR3 protein. The sample shows a few hundred thousand distinct CDR3 sequences, approximately 9.6% of them seen only once. This record belongs to a study of identical twins. Per germline, CDR1 SQVTM and CDR2 ANQGSEA. This CDR3 spans 15 amino acids. Trimming removed 6 bases from V and 5 bases from J; junction bases left unmatched: 5. Study findings and constraints: Where beta out-of-frame sequences were concerned, excess twin sharing was weaker.

These same records also appear under a second study, on yellow fever vaccine responses in identical twins. That source notes: The T cell response to vaccination in identical twins was reportedly partly convergent and partly personalized.

The clonotype originates from a woman younger than 30 in good health. The source material was PBMCs. The chain has TRBV29-1 and TRBJ2-1, with 15 bases matching TRBD2. The DNA of the CDR3 is TGCAGCGTCCCGGGACTAGCGGGGGGCAACAATGAGCAGTTCTTC. Its protein product is CSVPGLAGGNNEQFF.